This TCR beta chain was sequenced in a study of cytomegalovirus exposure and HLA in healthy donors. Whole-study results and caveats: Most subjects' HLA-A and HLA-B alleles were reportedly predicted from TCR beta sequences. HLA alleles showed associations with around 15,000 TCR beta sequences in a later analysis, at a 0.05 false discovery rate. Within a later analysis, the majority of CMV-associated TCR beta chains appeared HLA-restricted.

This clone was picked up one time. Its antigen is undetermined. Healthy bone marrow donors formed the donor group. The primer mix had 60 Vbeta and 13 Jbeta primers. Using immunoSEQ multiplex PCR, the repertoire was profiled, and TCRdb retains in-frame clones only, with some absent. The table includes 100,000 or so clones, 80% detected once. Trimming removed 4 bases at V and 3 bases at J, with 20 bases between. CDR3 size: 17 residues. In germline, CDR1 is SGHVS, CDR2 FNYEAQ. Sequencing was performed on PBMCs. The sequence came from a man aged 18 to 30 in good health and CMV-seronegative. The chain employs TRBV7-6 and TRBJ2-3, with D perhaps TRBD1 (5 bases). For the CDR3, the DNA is TGTGCCAGCAGCTCCCCCTGGCAGGGCCAGTTGACAGATACGCAGTATTTT. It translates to CASSSPWQGQLTDTQYF.